This record looks at one T cell receptor beta chain sequence and its context. Its specificity is not known. This specimen comes from a study of T cells in Graves' hyperthyroidism and ophthalmopathy. Study conclusions and caveats: Most expanded thyroid clonotypes above 0.001 also appeared in blood.

It was uncontrolled infection, other autoimmune disease, pregnancy or lactation that excluded patients. A 10 ml volume of fresh peripheral blood provided the PBMCs. V trimming: 5 bases; J trimming: 0 bases; junction bases outside the gene matches: 10. The CDR3 covers 19 residues. Germline assignment: CDR1 SEHNR and CDR2 FQNEAQ (reference sequence). The source material, RNA transcripts, was used to amplify TCR beta CDR3 regions. HTBI primers were employed in a first-round RT-PCR of the TCR CDR3. From the multiplex PCR reads, TCRdb called clonotypes with MiXCR, one entry per CDR3 protein. Found here are about 420,000 distinct CDR3 sequences, roughly 13% of them singletons; the top ten hold about 5%.

The sequence was collected from a woman aged 18-29 years with Graves' hyperthyroidism. Material for sequencing was blood. The chain joins TRBV7-9 to TRBJ2-2; TRBD2 agrees at 12 bases. The CDR3 is CASSPRLAGARSNTGELFF. CDR3 sequence (DNA): TGTGCCAGCAGCCCCCGACTAGCGGGAGCCCGATCGAACACCGGGGAGCTGTTTTTT.